This T cell receptor beta chain is from a study of T cells after yellow fever vaccination. About the research overall: Researchers used SMART-Seq v4 Ultra Low Input to prepare fractions that had low cell numbers.

A note on this clonotype: Antigen specificity is unknown.

Trimming stripped 0 bases from V and 6 bases from J, with 11 bases between. The CDR3 length is 14 residues. Germline CDR1 reads SGHTA; CDR2 reads FQGNSA. By 5'RACE template switching, TCR cDNA was produced, with a universal primer site and UMIs added in the process. TCRdb ran MiXCR on the 5' RACE reads and lists one entry per CDR3 protein. In the table there are 400,000 or so distinct CDR3 sequences, around a tenth of which are singletons. Study findings and constraints: Some clonotypes were seen in both the CD4 and the CD8 compartments. These made up a small share and likely arose from convergent recombination. It was a weaker secondary response, yet one that peaked faster, at day 5 versus 15.

This chain connects TRBV7-2 to TRBJ1-1; D perhaps matches TRBD1 (5 bases). The sample was PBMCs, taken on the day of the first yellow fever vaccination. This TCR was sampled from a man younger than 30 who received the YFV17D yellow fever vaccine. DNA for the CDR3: TGTGCCAGCAGCTTAGCCTCCCGGGGCTCTGAAGCTTTCTTT. This codes for CASSLASRGSEAFF.